The 31 T cell receptor beta chains given below trace back to one sample, sequenced in a study of human T cells and chemical hapten exposure. TCRdb analysed the RACE reads with MiXCR anew, one entry per CDR3 protein. The data show about 300,000 distinct CDR3 sequences, around 5.5% seen once. Time point here: pre-sensitization, week 0. Noted treatment: therapeutic diphenylcyclopropenone sensitization with weekly scalp DPC. The specimen was whole blood, collected in connection with sensitization to the hapten diphenylcyclopropenone (DPC). These receptors all come from a woman aged 18-30 years with alopecia areata. Some clones in this sample may be carry-over from other donors' samples.

The chain employs TRBV6-6 and TRBJ1-5; 8 nucleotides align to TRBD1. The CDR3 is 16 residues long. With V trimmed by 4 bases and J by 7 bases, 12 bases remained unmatched. The V gene's germline CDR1 is MNHNY and CDR2 SVGAGI (reference sequence). The CDR3 loop reads CASSSDRGLLYQPQHF. The CDR3 DNA reads as TGTGCCAGCAGTTCTGACAGGGGTCTTTTATACCAGCCCCAGCATTTT.

The table lists this clonotype with many counts. The chain joins TRBV12-3 or TRBV12-4 to TRBJ2-7; 10 bases map to TRBD2. The V and J ends lost 6 bases and 0 bases, in that order; junction bases with no gene match: 5. CDR3 length: 15 residues. The CDR3 nucleotides read TGTGCCAGCAGCATAGCGGGGGGCCTCTCCTACGAGCAGTACTTC. Amino acids: CASSIAGGLSYEQYF.

This clonotype came up a few times. V is TRBV20-1 and J is TRBJ1-5, with TRBD1 matching 7 bases. This CDR3 has 14 amino acids. Germline lookup yields CDR1 DFQATT and CDR2 SNEGSKA (reference sequence). Losses at the gene ends were 6 bases for V and 2 bases for J; bases not matched to a gene: 7. The CDR3 protein is CSAVDRDGNQPQHF. CDR3 nucleotide sequence: TGCAGTGCCGTCGACAGGGATGGCAATCAGCCCCAGCATTTT.

This clonotype has at least ten counts. This rearrangement joins TRBV4-1 to TRBJ2-5; either TRBD1 or TRBD2 may fit D (6 bases each). The germline gives CDR1 MGHRA, CDR2 YSYEKL. This CDR3 comprises 11 residues. V gave up 4 bases and J gave up 7 bases, with 7 bases separating them. CDR3 protein: CASSRGATQYF. The CDR3, as DNA: TGCGCCAGCAGCCGGGGGGCGACCCAGTACTTC.

This clonotype was seen only once. Given a much more abundant clone one base away, this may be a read error. The chain couples TRBV11-3 to TRBJ2-1; unclear D gene. CDR1 and CDR2 from the germline V gene are SGHNT and YENEEA. CDR3 length equals 14 residues. V dropped 5 bases and J dropped 6 bases, with 14 bases sitting between them. The CDR3 loop reads CASSIDGRINEQFF. The CDR3, as DNA: TGTGCCAGCAGCATCGACGGCAGAATCAATGAGCAGTTCTTC.

This clonotype was recorded at least ten times. V usage is TRBV7-2 and J usage is TRBJ1-5, with 10 bases lining up with TRBD1. CDR3 length equals 17 residues. Germline CDR1 SGHTA, CDR2 FQGNSA. With V trimmed by 4 bases and J by 5 bases, 11 bases remained unmatched. The CDR3 DNA sequence: TGTGCCAGCAGCTCTACGACAGGGGGCAGCTTGTATCAGCCCCAGCATTTT. It yields the protein CASSSTTGGSLYQPQHF.

V usage is TRBV6-6 and J usage is TRBJ2-7; unclear D gene. The CDR3 runs to 15 residues. The ends were cut back, 5 bases at V and 0 bases at J, with 14 bases in the middle. Germline values: CDR1 MNHNY, CDR2 SVGAGI (reference sequence). CDR3 sequence (DNA): TGTGCCAGCAGTAACCCGACGGCTAGCTCCTACGAGCAGTACTTC. It codes for CASSNPTASSYEQYF.

This clonotype was recorded many times. V gene TRBV6-5 combines with J gene TRBJ2-3; 10 nucleotides match TRBD1. This CDR3 is built from 16 residues. Germline-derived CDR1 and CDR2 are MNHEY and SVGAGI. J was trimmed by 5 bases and V by 4 bases; bases with no gene match: 9. The CDR3 region has the DNA TGTGCCAGCAGTTCCCCCGGGACAGGGGTAGGAGATACGCAGTATTTT. It is translated as CASSSPGTGVGDTQYF.

V is TRBV5-4 and J is TRBJ2-1; D remains unclear. The CDR3 covers 15 residues. CDR1 and CDR2 (germline): SGHNT, YYREEE (reference sequence). Trimming removed 0 bases at V and 6 bases at J, with 13 bases between. The DNA for the CDR3 is TGTGCCAGCAGCTTGGCACCCACCAGAACCAATGAGCAGTTCTTC. The encoded protein is CASSLAPTRTNEQFF.

The chain combines TRBV5-1 with TRBJ2-5; tentatively, D is TRBD2 (6 bases). Germline values: CDR1 SGHRS, CDR2 YFSETQ. The CDR3 spans 14 residues. Trimming cost V 4 bases and J 2 bases, with 12 bases left between them. The CDR3 is CASSPGTYQETQYF. The CDR3 nucleotides read TGCGCCAGCAGCCCCGGGACTTATCAAGAGACCCAGTACTTC.

This clonotype has more than one count but fewer than ten. The chain joins TRBV6-2 or TRBV6-3 to TRBJ2-7, with 9 bases lining up with TRBD1. The CDR3 runs to 16 residues. With V trimmed by 5 bases and J by 5 bases, 13 bases remained unmatched. Germline V lookup: CDR1 MNHEY, CDR2 SVGEGT. CDR3 residues: CASSANPGQGPNEQYF. In nucleotides, the CDR3 is TGTGCCAGCAGTGCCAATCCGGGACAGGGCCCCAACGAGCAGTACTTC.

The chain combines TRBV3-1 with TRBJ1-5; D gene uncertain. The CDR3 sequence is 12 residues long. Germline CDR1 is LGHDT and CDR2 is YNNKEL (reference sequence). Trimming stripped 5 bases from V and 5 bases from J, with 7 bases between. CDR3 DNA sequence: TGTGCCAGCAGCATACGCGATCAGCCCCAGCATTTT. Amino acids: CASSIRDQPQHF.

This clonotype has ten or more counts. This chain connects TRBV12-3 or TRBV12-4 to TRBJ2-2; the D is unclear. CDR3 length equals 14 residues. V shed 7 bases and J shed 0 bases, with 9 bases lying between them. The DNA of the CDR3 is TGTGCCAGCAACCCACAAACGAACACCGGGGAGCTGTTTTTT. It codes for CASNPQTNTGELFF.

This chain's CDR3 is CASSHNVDAGELFF. The CDR3 region has the DNA TGCGCCAGCAGCCATAACGTAGATGCCGGGGAGCTGTTTTTT. The chain uses TRBV4-3 and TRBJ2-2; D uncertain. The CDR3 length is 14 residues. Germline loops: CDR1 LGHNA, CDR2 YSLEER. V lost 3 bases, J lost 6 bases, and 11 bases lay in between.

This clonotype appeared a few times. The V gene is TRBV4-3, the J gene TRBJ2-6; D is perhaps TRBD2 (5 bases). Germline V gives CDR1 LGHNA, CDR2 YSLEER. V lost 0 bases, J lost 4 bases, and 10 bases lay in between. The length of the CDR3 is 16 residues. CDR3 in amino acids: CASSQDAGAGANVLTF. As DNA, the CDR3 is TGCGCCAGCAGCCAAGATGCGGGTGCAGGGGCCAACGTCCTGACTTTC.

The chain is built from TRBV29-1 and TRBJ2-7; TRBD2 matches 7 bases. The CDR3 contains 16 residues. Trimming cost V 4 bases and J 0 bases; bases outside gene matches: 12. From germline, CDR1 is SQVTM and CDR2 ANQGSEA. The CDR3 region is CSVGEYRGGSSYEQYF. As DNA, the CDR3 is TGCAGCGTTGGGGAATATAGAGGCGGGAGCTCCTACGAGCAGTACTTC.

At least ten counts were recorded for this clonotype. The V call is TRBV7-2, the J call TRBJ1-2; D ambiguous. The CDR3 runs 15 residues. Trimming shortened V by 2 bases and J by 2 bases, and 12 bases separated the two germline ends. Germline CDR1 is SGHTA and CDR2 is FQGNSA. CDR3 nucleotide sequence: TGTGCCAGCAGCTTACAACTGGCGACAAACTATGGCTACACCTTC. This gives the protein CASSLQLATNYGYTF.

At least ten counts were recorded for this clonotype. The chain combines TRBV18 with TRBJ1-4; maybe TRBD1 (5 bases). CDR3 length equals 15 residues. V lost 1 base, J lost 9 bases, and 15 bases lay in between. Germline lookup yields CDR1 KGHSH and CDR2 LQKENI. CDR3 sequence reads: CASSPLPDGGKKLFF. CDR3 DNA sequence: TGTGCCAGCTCACCACTCCCAGACGGGGGGAAAAAACTGTTTTTT.

This CDR3 is CASSWGTGDLYEQYF. The CDR3, as DNA: TGTGCCAGCAGTTGGGGGACAGGGGACCTCTACGAGCAGTACTTC. The chain links TRBV27 to TRBJ2-7, with 10 bases aligning to TRBD1. The V segment lost 4 bases and the J segment 3 bases; nucleotides outside the gene matches: 6. Looked up from germline, CDR1 is MNHEY and CDR2 is SMNVEV (reference sequence). This CDR3 is 15 amino acids long.

This clonotype was counted between two and nine times. The chain employs TRBV4-2 and TRBJ2-7; unclear D gene. CDR3 length equals 12 residues. Trimming removed 1 base at V and 5 bases at J, with 6 bases between. The germline CDR1 and CDR2 sequences are LGHNA and YNFKEQ. CDR3 sequence (DNA): TGTGCCAGCAGCCAAGGTATGGACGAGCAGTACTTC. Translating gives CASSQGMDEQYF.

V gene TRBV3-1 combines with J gene TRBJ2-3; maybe TRBD2 (5 bases). The V gene's germline CDR1 is LGHDT and CDR2 YNNKEL (reference sequence). The CDR3 is made up of 13 amino acids. Between the trimmed V and J ends, which lost 10 bases and 2 bases, there was a span of 13 bases. CDR3 bases: TGTGCCACGGAAGGACTTGTCACAGATACGCAGTATTTT. Translated, it gives CATEGLVTDTQYF.

The chain combines TRBV6-6 with TRBJ2-3, with 9 bases fitting TRBD2. The ends lost 3 bases at V and 5 bases at J; junction bases unmatched: 6. Germline V gene sequence: CDR1 MNHNY, CDR2 SVGAGI (reference sequence). This CDR3 is 15 amino acids long. For the CDR3, the DNA is TGTGCCAGCAGTTATGGGCGGGGGGGCCGAGATACGCAGTATTTT. It translates to CASSYGRGGRDTQYF.

This clonotype was counted many times. The rearrangement uses TRBV10-3 and TRBJ2-3; TRBD1 might be the D (6 bases). The CDR3 contains 17 residues. In germline, CDR1 is ENHRY, CDR2 SYGVKD. Trimming pared 2 bases from V and 4 bases from J, leaving 19 bases between. CDR3 sequence reads: CAISEGGHSGFADTQYF. In DNA form, the CDR3 reads TGTGCCATCAGTGAGGGGGGCCATTCGGGTTTCGCAGATACGCAGTATTTT.

This clonotype was detected a few times. The chain links TRBV20-1 to TRBJ2-4, with D perhaps being TRBD1 or TRBD2 (5 bases each). The germline gives CDR1 DFQATT, CDR2 SNEGSKA (reference sequence). The CDR3 runs 20 residues. Trimming removed 0 bases at V and 0 bases at J, with 24 bases between. This chain's CDR3 is CSARDKEAGLPSLAKNIQYF. CDR3 DNA sequence: TGCAGTGCTAGAGATAAGGAGGCAGGGTTACCGTCACTAGCCAAAAACATTCAGTACTTC.

This clonotype was observed at least ten times. This sequence joins TRBV28 and TRBJ2-7; no clear D gene. Germline CDR1 is MDHEN and CDR2 is SYDVKM. The CDR3 is 12 amino acids. Between the trimmed V and J ends, which lost 6 bases and 2 bases, there was a span of 8 bases. The CDR3 DNA is TGTGCCAGCAGCCCCGGTGCCTACGAGCAGTACTTC. Protein product: CASSPGAYEQYF.

This clonotype was detected many times. J is TRBJ1-6 and V is TRBV6-1; D unresolved. The germline CDR1 and CDR2 sequences are MNHNS and SASEGT. Trimming took off 1 base at V and 9 bases at J, with 10 bases between the two ends. The CDR3 sequence is 14 residues long. In DNA, the CDR3 is TGTGCCAGCAGTGAAGTGTCACCCCTTTCACCCCTCCACTTT. It specifies CASSEVSPLSPLHF.

This clonotype has just a few counts. This chain uses TRBV5-1 with TRBJ2-5; D ambiguous. Germline loops: CDR1 SGHRS, CDR2 YFSETQ. V dropped 7 bases and J dropped 5 bases, with 15 bases sitting between them. The CDR3 spans 13 residues. CDR3 region: CASSLGVSETQYF. The CDR3 DNA is TGCGCCAGCTCCCTGGGCGTCTCGGAGACCCAGTACTTC. Complete variable domain (other parts from reference TRBV5-1 and TRBJ2-5): KAGVTQTPRYLIKTRGQQVTLSCSPISGHRSVSWYQQTPGQGLQFLFEYFSETQRNKGNFPGRFSGRQFSNSRSEMNVSTLELGDSALYLCASSLGVSETQYFGPGTRLLVL.

This clonotype was seen only a few times. J is TRBJ2-5 and V is TRBV5-1; TRBD2 is a possible D gene (7 bases). Per germline, CDR1 SGHRS and CDR2 YFSETQ. Trimming pared 4 bases from V and 4 bases from J, leaving 17 bases between. This CDR3 has 15 residues. CDR3 sequence (DNA): TGCGCCAGCAGCCCGGAGGGGGGGTACCCAGAGACCCAGTACTTC. This encodes CASSPEGGYPETQYF. Complete variable domain (other parts from reference TRBV5-1 and TRBJ2-5): KAGVTQTPRYLIKTRGQQVTLSCSPISGHRSVSWYQQTPGQGLQFLFEYFSETQRNKGNFPGRFSGRQFSNSRSEMNVSTLELGDSALYLCASSPEGGYPETQYFGPGTRLLVL.

This clonotype was detected ten times or more. J is TRBJ2-3 and V is TRBV25-1, with D possibly matching TRBD1 (5 bases). Trimming took off 5 bases at V and 2 bases at J, with 32 bases between the two ends. The CDR3 loop spans 21 amino acids. Germline CDR1 is MGHDK and CDR2 is SYGVNS. The CDR3 protein is CASSLKVTPPQPGIVTDTQYF. The CDR3 DNA follows: TGTGCCAGCAGTCTCAAAGTAACCCCACCTCAGCCAGGGATTGTCACAGATACGCAGTATTTT.

The table lists this clonotype with a few counts. CDR3 nucleotide sequence: TGTGCCAGCAGTTCCCCCGCAGGGTTAATGGATGAGCAGTTCTTC. It translates to CASSSPAGLMDEQFF. The gene calls are TRBV28 and TRBJ2-1; maybe TRBD1 (5 bases). The germline V gene encodes CDR1 MDHEN and CDR2 SYDVKM. The V end lost 4 bases, the J end lost 8 bases, and 18 bases lay between the germline ends. CDR3 length: 15 amino acids. Using reference TRBV28 and TRBJ2-1 for the parts outside the CDR3, the full variable domain is DVKVTQSSRYLVKRTGEKVFLECVQDMDHENMFWYRQDPGLGLRLIYFSYDVKMKEKGDIPEGYSVSREKKERFSLILESASTNQTSMYLCASSSPAGLMDEQFFGPGTRLTVL.

The J gene is TRBJ1-2, the V gene TRBV5-1, with D maybe TRBD1 (5 bases). The V gene's germline CDR1 is SGHRS and CDR2 YFSETQ. V shed 0 bases and J shed 0 bases, with 6 bases lying between them. The CDR3 spans 14 residues. For the CDR3, the DNA is TGCGCCAGCAGCTTGGCGACAGCTAACTATGGCTACACCTTC. This sequence encodes CASSLATANYGYTF.